The 8 T cell receptor beta chains listed next were all sequenced from one sample in a study of beta chain features in type 1 diabetes. Study results and caveats: Among all four CD4+ subsets, Type 1 diabetes patients had TCRB CDR3s that were moderately but significantly shorter.

Sequenced material consisted of expressed TCRB transcripts (all of the isolated RNA was reverse transcribed). TCRdb's table, derived via immunoSEQ multiplex PCR, lists solely in-frame clones and lacks some. Of a few hundred thousand clones in the sample, 24% were seen once. Their recognized antigens are unknown. The sample consisted of naive CD4+ T cells from blood. These receptors originate from a woman in her thirties with type 1 diabetes.

The rearrangement joins TRBV11-2 to TRBJ2-5, with TRBD1 identical over 10 bases. This CDR3 is 16 amino acids long. The V gene's germline CDR1 is SGHAT and CDR2 FQNNGV. J was trimmed by 1 base and V by 1 base; bases with no gene match: 3. CDR3: CASSLGTGGGQETQYF. CDR3 sequence (DNA): TGTGCCAGCAGCTTAGGGACAGGGGGAGGCCAAGAGACCCAGTACTTC.

The chain couples TRBV7-3 to TRBJ1-1; TRBD1 is a possible D gene (6 bases). This CDR3 contains 14 residues. Germline CDR1 is SGHTA and CDR2 is FQGTGA. V was trimmed by 0 bases and J by 1 base, leaving 6 bases between them. CDR3 coding DNA: TGTGCCAGCAGCTTAACGGGGGCGAACACTGAAGCTTTCTTT. This codes for CASSLTGANTEAFF.

The V gene is TRBV2, the J gene TRBJ1-5; a weak D match, TRBD1 (5 bases). This CDR3 is built from 12 residues. Between the trimmed V and J ends, which lost 5 bases and 8 bases, there was a span of 10 bases. CDR1 is SNHLY and CDR2 is FYNNEI in the germline V gene. CDR3: CASSTGGEPQHF. The CDR3 DNA is TGTGCCAGCAGTACCGGGGGGGAGCCCCAGCATTTT.

This clone was seen a handful of times. CDR3 DNA sequence: TGTGCCAGCAGCCAAGATGGGGCTAGCGGGAGGGGAGAGACCCAGTACTTC. Translating gives CASSQDGASGRGETQYF. This chain links TRBV4-2 with TRBJ2-5; 12 nucleotides agree with TRBD2. The CDR3 totals 17 residues. CDR1 and CDR2 (germline): LGHNA, YNFKEQ. The V gene end was trimmed by 0 bases and the J gene end by 4 bases; junction bases not matched to a gene: 6.

V gene TRBV7-3 combines with J gene TRBJ2-1; 8 bases align to TRBD2. The V and J ends lost 5 bases and 4 bases, in that order; junction bases with no gene match: 4. Germline V gene sequence: CDR1 SGHTA, CDR2 FQGTGA. The CDR3 extends over 14 amino acids. The CDR3 reads CASSRPGGYNEQFF. DNA for the CDR3: TGTGCCAGCAGCCGCCCGGGAGGGTACAATGAGCAGTTCTTC.

This clone showed up just a few times. V is TRBV1 and J is TRBJ2-7; the DNA was not compared with TRBD2, the D call given in the table. TRBV1 is classified as a pseudogene. The CDR3 consists of 14 residues. The CDR3: CTSSRSSGSYEQYF. For the CDR3, the DNA is TGCACCAGCAGCCGTTCTAGCGGGAGTTACGAGCAGTACTTC.

The chain employs TRBV2 and TRBJ1-5, with D perhaps TRBD1 (6 bases). The CDR3 runs to 15 residues. Trimming left V 5 bases short and J 1 base short, with 12 bases between. Germline V CDR1 and CDR2: SNHLY, FYNNEI. The CDR3 DNA follows: TGTGCCAGCAGTCTACAGGGACTAAGCAATCAGCCCCAGCATTTT. Its translation is CASSLQGLSNQPQHF.

On this clone: The same CDR3 arises from other DNA sequences in this sample as well. V usage is TRBV7-3 and J usage is TRBJ1-3; TRBD1 might be the D (6 bases). CDR1 and CDR2 (germline): SGHTA, FQGTGA. The CDR3 is 13 amino acids. Trimming pared 4 bases from V and 4 bases from J, leaving 8 bases between. The CDR3 is CASSSGQGNTIYF. For the CDR3, the DNA is TGTGCCAGCAGCTCCGGACAGGGAAACACCATATATTTT. Based on the CDR3 plus reference TRBV7-3 and TRBJ1-3, the full variable domain is GAGVSQTPSNKVTEKGKYVELRCDPISGHTALYWYRQSLGQGPEFLIYFQGTGAADDSGLPNDRFFAVRPEGSVSTLKIQRTERGDSAVYLCASSSGQGNTIYFGEGSWLTVV.